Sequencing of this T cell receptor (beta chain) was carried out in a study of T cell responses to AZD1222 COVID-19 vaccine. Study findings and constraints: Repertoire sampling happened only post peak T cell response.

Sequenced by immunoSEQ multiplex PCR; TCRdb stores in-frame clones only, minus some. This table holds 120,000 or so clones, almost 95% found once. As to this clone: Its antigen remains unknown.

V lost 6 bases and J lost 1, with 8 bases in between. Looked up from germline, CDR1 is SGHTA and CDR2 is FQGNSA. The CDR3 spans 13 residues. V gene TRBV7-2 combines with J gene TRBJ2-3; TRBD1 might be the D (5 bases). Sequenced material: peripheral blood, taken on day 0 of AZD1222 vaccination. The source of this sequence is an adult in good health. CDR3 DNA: TGTGCCAGCAGTGGGGCAGGCACAGATACGCAGTATTTT. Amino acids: CASSGAGTDTQYF.